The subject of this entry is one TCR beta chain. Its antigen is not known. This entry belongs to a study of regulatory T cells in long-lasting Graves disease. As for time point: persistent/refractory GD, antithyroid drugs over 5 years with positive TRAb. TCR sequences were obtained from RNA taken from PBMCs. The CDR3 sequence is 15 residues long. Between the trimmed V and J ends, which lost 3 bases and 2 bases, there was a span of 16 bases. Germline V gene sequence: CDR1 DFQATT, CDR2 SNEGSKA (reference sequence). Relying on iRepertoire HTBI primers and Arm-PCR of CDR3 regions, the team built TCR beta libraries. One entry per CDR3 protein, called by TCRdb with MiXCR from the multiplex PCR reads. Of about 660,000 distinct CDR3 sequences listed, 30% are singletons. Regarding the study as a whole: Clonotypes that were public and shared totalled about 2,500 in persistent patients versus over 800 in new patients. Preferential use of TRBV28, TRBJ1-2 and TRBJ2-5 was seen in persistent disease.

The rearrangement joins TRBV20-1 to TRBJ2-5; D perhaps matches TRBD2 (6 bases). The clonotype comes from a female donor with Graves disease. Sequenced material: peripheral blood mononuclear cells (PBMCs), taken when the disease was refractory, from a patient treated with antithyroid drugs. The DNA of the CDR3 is TGCAGTGCTAGCCGGATATTCGGGGGTCAAGAGACCCAGTACTTC. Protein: CSASRIFGGQETQYF.